The 32 T cell receptor beta chains below all came from one sample that was sequenced in a study of blood T cell repertoires in COVID-19. TCRdb's table, derived via immunoSEQ multiplex PCR, lists solely in-frame clones and lacks some. The data hold approximately 140,000 clones, with 87% observed a single time. The sample consisted of peripheral blood. The source is a woman aged 60-75 years with active or convalescent COVID-19.

CDR3 amino acids: CASSAHAGGSGELFF. Here the CDR3 DNA reads TGTGCCAGCAGCGCTCACGCGGGGGGTAGCGGGGAGCTGTTTTTT. V and J are TRBV7-9 and TRBJ2-2; 8 bases align to TRBD2. This CDR3 region has 15 residues. Germline CDR1 is SEHNR and CDR2 is FQNEAQ (reference sequence). J was trimmed by 7 bases and V by 5 bases; bases with no gene match: 9. Variable domain in full (rest from reference TRBV7-9 and TRBJ2-2): DTGVSQNPRHKITKRGQNVTFRCDPISEHNRLYWYRQTLGQGPEFLTYFQNEAQLEKSRLLSDRFSAERPKGSFSTLEIQRTEQGDSAMYLCASSAHAGGSGELFFGEGSRLTVL.

This clone was observed a handful of times. The V call is TRBV18, the J call TRBJ2-7; D gene uncertain. The CDR3 runs to 16 residues. V was cut by 3 bases and J by 0 bases, with 15 bases left in between. CDR1 is KGHSH, CDR2 LQKENI, per germline. CDR3 in amino acids: CASSPQPESSSYEQYF. The CDR3 DNA reads TGTGCCAGCTCACCTCAGCCGGAATCTAGCTCCTACGAGCAGTACTTC.

V and J are TRBV12-5 and TRBJ2-2, with TRBD2 matching over 11 bases. The CDR3 spans 15 residues. In germline, CDR1 is LGHNT, CDR2 FRNRAP. V lost 5 bases to trimming and J lost 7 bases; unmatched junction nucleotides: 6. The CDR3 nucleotides read TGTGCTAGTGGTGGTAGCGGGGGGGCCGGCGGGGAGCTGTTTTTT. Translating it yields CASGGSGGAGGELFF. The entire variable domain, with the rest obtained from reference TRBV12-5 and TRBJ2-2, is as follows: DARVTQTPRHKVTEMGQEVTMRCQPILGHNTVFWYRQTMMQGLELLAYFRNRAPLDDSGMPKDRFSAEMPDATLATLKIQPSEPRDSAVYFCASGGSGGAGGELFFGEGSRLTVL.

The J gene is TRBJ1-1, the V gene TRBV5-1, with 7 nucleotides matching TRBD1. Losses at the gene ends were 4 bases for V and 3 bases for J; bases not matched to a gene: 3. Looked up from germline, CDR1 is SGHRS and CDR2 is YFSETQ. There are 13 residues in the CDR3. The CDR3 coding sequence is TGCGCCAGCAGCACTCAGGGGGACACTGAAGCTTTCTTT. It codes for CASSTQGDTEAFF.

This chain joins TRBV6-6 and TRBJ1-2, with TRBD1 matching over 10 bases. The CDR3 loop spans 13 amino acids. The V and J ends lost 0 bases and 10 bases, in that order; junction bases with no gene match: 2. The germline V gene encodes CDR1 MNHNY and CDR2 SVGAGI (reference sequence). The CDR3, as DNA: TGTGCCAGCAGTTACTCGGGGACAGGGGACTACACCTTC. Residues: CASSYSGTGDYTF.

The CDR3 loop reads CASSQSSGRDSPLHF. The CDR3 DNA reads TGTGCCAGCAGCCAAAGTTCAGGGAGGGATTCACCCCTCCACTTT. V gene TRBV3-1 (or the pseudogene TRBV3-2) combines with J gene TRBJ1-6; tentative D call: TRBD1 (5 bases). The germline gives CDR1 LGHDT, CDR2 YNNKEL (reference sequence). V was cut by 2 bases and J by 8 bases, with 13 bases left in between. The CDR3 length is 15 residues.

The CDR3 nucleotides are TGTGCCAGCAGCCCCCAAGCGGGGCTCCAAGAGACCCAGTACTTC. The encoded protein is CASSPQAGLQETQYF. The chain carries TRBV7-2 and TRBJ2-5; 7 bases agree with TRBD2. The trim removed 5 bases at V and 1 base at J, leaving 7 bases unmatched. This CDR3 comprises 15 residues. Per germline, CDR1 SGHTA and CDR2 FQGNSA.

J is TRBJ1-2 and V is TRBV18; 10 bases map to TRBD1. The length of the CDR3 is 15 residues. The germline CDR1 and CDR2 sequences are KGHSH and LQKENI. The V segment lost 3 bases and the J segment 1 base; nucleotides outside the gene matches: 2. CDR3 residues: CASSPGQGDNYGYTF. CDR3 sequence (DNA): TGTGCCAGCTCACCCGGACAGGGGGATAACTATGGCTACACCTTC.

Only a few counts were recorded for this clone. The chain carries TRBV21-1 and TRBJ2-7; the DNA was not compared with TRBD1, the D call given in the table. TRBV21-1 is a listed pseudogene. CDR3 length: 20 amino acids. The CDR3 DNA follows: TGTGCCAGCAGCAAAGGTCAGGGCAGTCCGAAAGGGAAGAATCCCTACGAGCAGTACTTC. Its protein product is CASSKGQGSPKGKNPYEQYF.

The V call is TRBV6-2 or TRBV6-3, the J call TRBJ2-5; a weak D match, TRBD2 (6 bases). V was cut by 5 bases and J by 3 bases, with 16 bases left in between. The CDR3 is 15 amino acids. Germline V gives CDR1 MNHEY, CDR2 SVGEGT. This CDR3 is CASSRGRWGEETQYF. The DNA for the CDR3 is TGTGCCAGCAGTAGGGGCCGGTGGGGGGAAGAGACCCAGTACTTC.

The rearrangement uses TRBV4-1 and TRBJ2-3, with 7 nucleotides matching TRBD1. CDR3 length: 16 amino acids. Germline loops: CDR1 MGHRA, CDR2 YSYEKL. Losses at the gene ends were 4 bases for V and 1 base for J; bases not matched to a gene: 8. CDR3: CASSPLDREGTDTQYF. The CDR3 bases are TGCGCCAGCAGCCCCTTAGACAGGGAAGGCACAGATACGCAGTATTTT.

The DNA for the CDR3 is TGTGCCAGCAGTTTATCTAGACGCGGGGAGCTGTTTTTT. Protein: CASSLSRRGELFF. The rearrangement joins TRBV12-3 or TRBV12-4 to TRBJ2-2; D gene ambiguous. The CDR3 loop spans 13 amino acids. V was clipped by 2 bases and J by 7 bases, with 8 bases between them.

The rearrangement links TRBV7-6 to TRBJ2-7; TRBD1 matches 7 bases. CDR1 is SGHVS, CDR2 FNYEAQ, per germline. The CDR3 totals 16 residues. V shed 2 bases, J shed 5 bases, and the junction held 12 bases outside the gene matches. CDR3 protein: CASSLTPDRAMDEQYF. DNA for the CDR3: TGTGCCAGCAGCTTAACCCCTGACAGGGCGATGGACGAGCAGTACTTC.

The J gene is TRBJ2-7, the V gene TRBV5-1; D may be TRBD2 (6 bases). Per germline, CDR1 SGHRS and CDR2 YFSETQ. Trimming shortened V by 4 bases and J by 0 bases, and 11 bases separated the two germline ends. The CDR3 length is 14 residues. The CDR3: CASSPGESSYEQYF. CDR3 in DNA: TGCGCCAGCAGCCCGGGGGAAAGCTCCTACGAGCAGTACTTC.

This chain links TRBV7-2 with TRBJ1-1, with 8 positions matching TRBD1. The CDR3 is 13 residues long. Germline V gives CDR1 SGHTA, CDR2 FQGNSA. The V and J ends lost 7 bases and 8 bases, in that order; junction bases with no gene match: 9. The CDR3 nucleotides read TGTGCCAGCAACAGACAGGGGCAAGGGGAAGCTTTCTTT. Protein sequence: CASNRQGQGEAFF.

The chain joins TRBV5-4 to TRBJ1-2, with D possibly being TRBD1 (5 bases). The V end lost 3 bases, the J end lost 1 base, and 13 bases lay between the germline ends. CDR3 length: 15 residues. Germline V CDR1 and CDR2: SGHNT, YYREEE (reference sequence). The CDR3 bases are TGTGCCAGCAGCTCCGGGGGTGGGGTTAACTATGGCTACACCTTC. Amino acids: CASSSGGGVNYGYTF.

This rearrangement joins TRBV5-8 to TRBJ2-5, with 9 bases fitting TRBD1. The junction had 10 bases not matched to a gene; V was cut back by 4 bases and J by 3 bases. Germline assignment: CDR1 SGHTS and CDR2 YDEGEE. The CDR3 has 16 amino acids. The chain's CDR3 is CASSVLPGQGEETQYF. CDR3 DNA: TGTGCCAGCAGCGTACTACCGGGACAGGGCGAAGAGACCCAGTACTTC.

The rearrangement uses TRBV5-1 and TRBJ2-7; 8 nucleotides line up with TRBD2. V lost 2 bases to trimming and J lost 3 bases; unmatched junction nucleotides: 7. This CDR3 comprises 15 residues. Germline values: CDR1 SGHRS, CDR2 YFSETQ. The CDR3 nucleotides are TGCGCCAGCAGCTTTTTTACCGGGAGGGGCTACGAGCAGTACTTC. Translated, it gives CASSFFTGRGYEQYF.

This chain links TRBV30 with TRBJ1-1, with D perhaps matching TRBD1 (6 bases). V lost 3 bases and J lost 11, with 16 bases in between. In germline, CDR1 is GTSNPN, CDR2 SVGIG (reference sequence). The length of the CDR3 is 12 residues. The CDR3 DNA sequence: TGTGCCTGGAGGATTACAGGGCTCAGTGCTTTCTTT. Residues: CAWRITGLSAFF.

The gene calls are TRBV7-8 and TRBJ2-3; the match to TRBD2 covers 13 bases. This CDR3 is built from 14 residues. Germline CDR1 is SGHVS and CDR2 is FQNEAQ. V dropped 5 bases and J dropped 11; count of bases not matched to a gene: 7. The CDR3: CASSIELAGGRQYF. The CDR3, as DNA: TGTGCCAGCAGCATTGAACTAGCGGGGGGGCGGCAGTATTTT.

V and J are TRBV6-5 and TRBJ1-4, with 7 bases aligning to TRBD1. From germline, CDR1 is MNHEY and CDR2 SVGAGI. This CDR3 contains 14 residues. The trim removed 2 bases at V and 4 bases at J, leaving 1 base unmatched. The CDR3 loop is CASSYGTVNEKLFF. The CDR3 DNA sequence: TGTGCCAGCAGTTACGGGACAGTTAATGAAAAACTGTTTTTT.

The V gene is TRBV4-3, the J gene TRBJ1-3, with D uncertain. The V and J ends lost 0 bases and 0 bases respectively, with 9 bases between them. Germline lookup yields CDR1 LGHNA and CDR2 YSLEER. The length of the CDR3 is 16 residues. CDR3 nucleotides: TGCGCCAGCAGCCAAGAGTCAGCGGGCTCTGGAAACACCATATATTTT. It translates to CASSQESAGSGNTIYF.

The chain uses TRBV29-1 and TRBJ1-2; a weak D match, TRBD1 (6 bases). Germline-derived CDR1 and CDR2 are SQVTM and ANQGSEA. Trimming took off 6 bases at V and 6 bases at J, with 23 bases between the two ends. The CDR3 sequence is 15 residues long. CDR3: CSVTNPRQGNDGYTF. The CDR3 bases are TGCAGCGTAACCAACCCCCGTCAGGGGAACGATGGCTACACCTTC.

This clone appeared a single time. V gene TRBV15 combines with J gene TRBJ2-5, with D hard to call. This CDR3 has 15 residues. The V end was cut by 0 bases, the J end by 2 bases, with 10 bases between. The germline V gene encodes CDR1 LNHNV and CDR2 YYDKDF (reference sequence). Written as DNA, the CDR3 is TGTGCCACCAGCAGAGATAAATTCAGGCAAGAGACCCAGTACTTC. This sequence encodes CATSRDKFRQETQYF.

The chain combines TRBV6-2 or TRBV6-3 with TRBJ2-7; 8 positions match TRBD2. Germline V gene sequence: CDR1 MNHEY, CDR2 SVGEGT. Unmatched junction bases numbered 11, after V lost 6 bases and J lost 4 bases. The CDR3 consists of 15 residues. The CDR3 DNA reads TGTGCCAGCAGCCCCGGAGCGGGGGACCAATACGAGCAGTACTTC. It translates to CASSPGAGDQYEQYF.

The chain employs TRBV5-4 and TRBJ1-1; D call uncertain. Trimming took 0 bases from V and 4 from J, leaving 10 bases between them. The CDR3 covers 14 residues. Germline V gives CDR1 SGHNT, CDR2 YYREEE (reference sequence). The CDR3 loop reads CASSLDPSGTEAFF. CDR3 nucleotide sequence: TGTGCCAGCAGCTTGGACCCATCGGGCACTGAAGCTTTCTTT.

The chain couples TRBV6-6 to TRBJ2-3; TRBD2 is a possible D gene (6 bases). Germline V gene lookup returns CDR1 MNHNY and CDR2 SVGAGI (reference sequence). With 5 bases removed from V and 2 bases from J, the gap between germline ends came to 20 bases. The CDR3 extends over 17 amino acids. The CDR3 nucleotides read TGTGCCAGCAGTCTCCGGACACCGCTACTAGCCACAGATACGCAGTATTTT. Its protein product is CASSLRTPLLATDTQYF.

The J gene is TRBJ1-1, the V gene TRBV29-1; a weak D match, TRBD1 (6 bases). V was pared by 7 bases and J by 4 bases, with 13 bases between. CDR3 length equals 12 residues. Germline V gene data show CDR1 as SQVTM and CDR2 as ANQGSEA. The CDR3 DNA follows: TGCAGCGGATTACAGGGAATCACTGAAGCTTTCTTT. Translation gives CSGLQGITEAFF.

This chain uses TRBV6-5 with TRBJ2-1; perhaps TRBD1 as D (6 bases). Trimming took off 2 bases at V and 4 bases at J, with 12 bases between the two ends. The CDR3 has 15 residues. The germline V gene encodes CDR1 MNHEY and CDR2 SVGAGI. The CDR3 DNA follows: TGTGCCAGCAGTTACACAGGGATCCCTTACAATGAGCAGTTCTTC. It encodes CASSYTGIPYNEQFF.

V gene TRBV3-1 (or the pseudogene TRBV3-2) combines with J gene TRBJ2-5; possibly TRBD2 for D (6 bases). From germline, CDR1 is LGHDT and CDR2 YNNKEL (reference sequence). This CDR3 region has 14 residues. V lost 4 bases and J 1 base, leaving 10 bases between the germline ends. The CDR3 nucleotides read TGTGCCAGCAGCCTTGGGGGAGGCCAAGAGACCCAGTACTTC. Translating it yields CASSLGGGQETQYF.

This chain connects TRBV7-6 to TRBJ1-3; D is unclear. In germline, CDR1 is SGHVS, CDR2 FNYEAQ. The germline V and J ends were trimmed by 1 base and 0 bases, with 10 bases remaining between them. CDR3 size: 16 residues. CDR3: CASSLVPGFSGNTIYF. The CDR3 coding sequence is TGTGCCAGCAGCTTAGTGCCGGGTTTCTCTGGAAACACCATATATTTT.

This clone was recorded a few times. The rearrangement links TRBV5-6 to TRBJ1-3, with 7 positions matching TRBD1. CDR3 length: 15 residues. V was clipped by 4 bases and J by 0 bases; unmatched bases: 4. Per germline, CDR1 SGHDT and CDR2 YYEEEE. The CDR3 sequence is CASSPQGGSGNTIYF. In DNA form, the CDR3 reads TGTGCCAGCAGCCCCCAGGGGGGCTCTGGAAACACCATATATTTT.